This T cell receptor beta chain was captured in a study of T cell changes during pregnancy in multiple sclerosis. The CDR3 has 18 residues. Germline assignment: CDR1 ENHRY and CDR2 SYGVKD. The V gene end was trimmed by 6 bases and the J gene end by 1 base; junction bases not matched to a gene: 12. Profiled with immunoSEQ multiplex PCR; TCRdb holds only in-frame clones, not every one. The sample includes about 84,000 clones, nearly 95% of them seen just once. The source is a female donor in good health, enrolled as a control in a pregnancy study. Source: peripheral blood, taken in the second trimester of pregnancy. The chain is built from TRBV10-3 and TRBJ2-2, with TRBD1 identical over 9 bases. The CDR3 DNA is TGTGCCATCAGAACTGCGAACACGGGACAGGGGAACACCGGGGAGCTGTTTTTT. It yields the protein CAIRTANTGQGNTGELFF.